Listed below are T cell receptor beta chains from one sample, sequenced in a study of blood T cell repertoires in COVID-19. Measured with immunoSEQ multiplex PCR; TCRdb has only the in-frame clones, and not every one. The repertoire holds fewer than 200,000 clones, around 87% seen once, with roughly 2.5% in the top ten. The specimen was peripheral blood. These receptors all come from a man aged 40-55 years with active or convalescent COVID-19. Each CDR3 is given with its conserved first and last residue. The D gene is left open where the match is weak.

D	V	J	CDR3	DNA
TRBD1	TRBV5-8	TRBJ1-5	CASNQGQVTGNQPQHF	TGTGCCAGCAACCAAGGACAGGTCACCGGCAATCAGCCCCAGCATTTT
-	TRBV21-1	TRBJ2-2	CASSNRRQGGAGTGELFF	TGTGCCAGCAGCAACCGCCGTCAAGGGGGGGCAGGCACCGGGGAGCTGTTTTTT
TRBD1	TRBV30	TRBJ2-1	CAWSVKGAGYNEQFF	TGTGCCTGGAGTGTGAAGGGGGCCGGCTACAATGAGCAGTTCTTC
TRBD1	TRBV6-2/TRBV6-3	TRBJ1-2	CASSPGTVDYGYTF	TGTGCCAGCAGCCCTGGGACAGTTGACTATGGCTACACCTTC
-	TRBV5-5	TRBJ1-1	CASSSIGPAEAFF	TGTGCCAGCAGCTCTATTGGGCCGGCTGAAGCTTTCTTT
-	TRBV19	TRBJ2-3	CASSKTYSPADTQYF	TGTGCCAGTAGTAAGACATACTCACCCGCAGATACGCAGTATTTT
TRBD1	TRBV2	TRBJ1-4	CASSERRQGARSMNEKLFF	TGTGCCAGCAGTGAAAGGAGACAGGGGGCGCGATCGATGAATGAAAAACTGTTTTTT
TRBD1	TRBV6-4	TRBJ1-2	CASSDSSRGDGYTF	TGTGCCAGCAGTGACTCGAGCAGGGGGGATGGCTACACCTTC
TRBD1	TRBV6-5	TRBJ2-5	CASSYGTGGRQETQYF	TGTGCCAGCAGTTACGGGACAGGAGGACGTCAAGAGACCCAGTACTTC
-	TRBV7-3	TRBJ2-1	CASSFDSYNEQFF	TGTGCCAGCAGCTTTGACAGTTACAATGAGCAGTTCTTC